The rows below give T cell receptor beta chains drawn from one sample of a study of T cells in Graves' hyperthyroidism and ophthalmopathy. Each CDR3 protein gets one entry after TCRdb re-called the multiplex PCR reads with MiXCR. Here the sample spans under 350,000 distinct CDR3 sequences, about a sixth being singletons. Sequencing input: blood. The receptors stem from a woman aged 60 to 75 with Graves' ophthalmopathy. CDR3s include the opening cysteine and the closing phenylalanine or tryptophan. The D gene is left open where the match is weak. Size tells how often a clone was seen (once, few, many) or the class of an expanded clone, and some rows leave it out.

>TRBV28|many|TRBJ1-4|.
TGTGCCAGCAGTTTTGCGGGTGATGAAAAACTGTTTTTT
CASSFAGDEKLFF
>TRBV11-2|.|TRBJ1-2|TRBD1
TGTGCCAGCAGCTTAGTCCTGACTCCCGGGACAGGCTATGGCTACACCTTC
CASSLVLTPGTGYGYTF
>TRBV11-2|many|TRBJ1-1|.
TGTGCCAGCAGCTTAGCGGACAGCTACACTGAAGCTTTCTTT
CASSLADSYTEAFF
>TRBV28|many|TRBJ1-2|.
TGTGCCAGCAGCCTCAGACAGACCTATGGCTACACCTTC
CASSLRQTYGYTF
>TRBV6-1|many|TRBJ2-1|TRBD1
TGTGCCAGCAGTACGGGGACAGGGTCATACAATGAGCAGTTCTTC
CASSTGTGSYNEQFF
>TRBV10-3|many|TRBJ2-1|.
TGTGCCATCAGGGACTCGCGGATTGAGCAGTTCTTC
CAIRDSRIEQFF
>TRBV7-3|many|TRBJ2-1|.
TGTGCCAGCAGCCGATGGGACGACAATGAGCAGTTCTTC
CASSRWDDNEQFF
>TRBV6-1|many|TRBJ1-1|TRBD1
TGTGCCAGCAGTTACTCCCCCGGGACAGGGGGAACTGAAGCTTTCTTT
CASSYSPGTGGTEAFF
>TRBV6-1|.|TRBJ1-6|.
TGTGCCAGCAGCCTCGAGTGGAGGGGTAATTCACCCCTCCACTTT
CASSLEWRGNSPLHF
>TRBV20-1|many|TRBJ1-1|.
TGCAGTGCTAGAGAAACAGGGTTTGAGGGGACTGAAGCTTTCTTT
CSARETGFEGTEAFF
>TRBV6-1|few|TRBJ1-2|.
TGTGCCAGCAGATCGAGCCCCAATAAGGACACCTTC
CASRSSPNKDTF
>TRBV7-2|many|TRBJ2-7|.
TGTGCCAGCAGCTTCGAACAACGGGCTTATGAGCAGTACTTC
CASSFEQRAYEQYF
>TRBV3-1|many|TRBJ1-5|.
TGTGCCAGCAGTCATGGTTCAGGGAACAATCAGCCCCAGCATTTT
CASSHGSGNNQPQHF
>TRBV5-1|.|TRBJ2-1|TRBD2
TGCGCCAGCACCGGGGGGGGGGCAACCTACAATGAGCAGTTCTTC
CASTGGGATYNEQFF
>TRBV5-6|.|TRBJ1-5|TRBD1
TGTGCCAGCAGCGGACAGGGCGTTGCGCCCCAGCATTTT
CASSGQGVAPQHF
>TRBV20-1|few|TRBJ2-1|TRBD2
TGCAGTGCTCTAAGCGGGGGTTACAATGAGCAGTTCTTC
CSALSGGYNEQFF
>TRBV27|few|TRBJ2-7|TRBD2
TGTGCCAGCAGTCAAATAGCGGGAGGATACGAGCAGTACTTC
CASSQIAGGYEQYF
>TRBV20-1|many|TRBJ2-2|.
TGCAGTGCTAGAGGTCAGGGGAACACCGGGGAGCTGTTTTTT
CSARGQGNTGELFF
>TRBV2|.|TRBJ1-2|.
TGTGCCAGCAGTGAGTTAGGGGGTTATGCTGGCTACACCTTC
CASSELGGYAGYTF
>TRBV5-5|.|TRBJ1-3|.
TGTGCCAGCAGCTTCGAGAGCTCTAGAAACACCATATATTTT
CASSFESSRNTIYF
>TRBV5-1|few|TRBJ1-2|.
TGCGCCAGCAGCTTGGTCTTACAGGGTGGCTACACCTTC
CASSLVLQGGYTF
>TRBV5-1|many|TRBJ1-4|TRBD1
TGCGCCAGCAGTGAAACAGGGGATGAAAAACTGTTTTTT
CASSETGDEKLFF
>TRBV6-6|many|TRBJ2-7|.
TGTGCCAGCAGTTACTCCGGGCAGGGAGACGAGCAGTACTTC
CASSYSGQGDEQYF
>TRBV9|.|TRBJ2-7|TRBD1
TGTGCCAGCAGCGCACGAGAGGGGACAGGTTACTACGAGCAGTACTTC
CASSAREGTGYYEQYF